The clone carrying this T cell receptor beta chain occurred a few times. The antigen remains undetermined. The sample is drawn from a study of shared clonotypes between healthy human individuals. The trim removed 4 bases at V and 1 base at J, leaving 2 bases unmatched. Germline CDR1 reads SGHDT; CDR2 reads YYEEEE. The CDR3 is made up of 15 amino acids. Overall study findings and caveats: Sampling included only blood; tissue repertoires likely differ.

Genomic DNA of every subset was divided equally among multiple immunoSEQ plates. TCRdb's copy holds only in-frame clones and misses some; the assay was immunoSEQ multiplex PCR. In the table there are some 630,000 clones, approximately 75% of which are singletons. The origin of this receptor is a woman aged 30 to 39 in good health. V is TRBV5-6 and J is TRBJ2-2; TRBD2 matches at 9 bases. Sequenced input: memory CD4+ T cells sorted from blood. The sample's subset: CD45RA-negative fraction. CDR3 amino acids: CASSELAGNTGELFF. CDR3 DNA: TGTGCCAGCAGCGAACTAGCGGGGAACACCGGGGAGCTGTTTTTT. The full variable domain, its missing parts supplied by reference TRBV5-6 and TRBJ2-2, is DAGVTQSPTHLIKTRGQQVTLRCSPKSGHDTVSWYQQALGQGPQFIFQYYEEEERQRGNFPDRFSGHQFPNYSSELNVNALLLGDSALYLCASSELAGNTGELFFGEGSRLTVL.